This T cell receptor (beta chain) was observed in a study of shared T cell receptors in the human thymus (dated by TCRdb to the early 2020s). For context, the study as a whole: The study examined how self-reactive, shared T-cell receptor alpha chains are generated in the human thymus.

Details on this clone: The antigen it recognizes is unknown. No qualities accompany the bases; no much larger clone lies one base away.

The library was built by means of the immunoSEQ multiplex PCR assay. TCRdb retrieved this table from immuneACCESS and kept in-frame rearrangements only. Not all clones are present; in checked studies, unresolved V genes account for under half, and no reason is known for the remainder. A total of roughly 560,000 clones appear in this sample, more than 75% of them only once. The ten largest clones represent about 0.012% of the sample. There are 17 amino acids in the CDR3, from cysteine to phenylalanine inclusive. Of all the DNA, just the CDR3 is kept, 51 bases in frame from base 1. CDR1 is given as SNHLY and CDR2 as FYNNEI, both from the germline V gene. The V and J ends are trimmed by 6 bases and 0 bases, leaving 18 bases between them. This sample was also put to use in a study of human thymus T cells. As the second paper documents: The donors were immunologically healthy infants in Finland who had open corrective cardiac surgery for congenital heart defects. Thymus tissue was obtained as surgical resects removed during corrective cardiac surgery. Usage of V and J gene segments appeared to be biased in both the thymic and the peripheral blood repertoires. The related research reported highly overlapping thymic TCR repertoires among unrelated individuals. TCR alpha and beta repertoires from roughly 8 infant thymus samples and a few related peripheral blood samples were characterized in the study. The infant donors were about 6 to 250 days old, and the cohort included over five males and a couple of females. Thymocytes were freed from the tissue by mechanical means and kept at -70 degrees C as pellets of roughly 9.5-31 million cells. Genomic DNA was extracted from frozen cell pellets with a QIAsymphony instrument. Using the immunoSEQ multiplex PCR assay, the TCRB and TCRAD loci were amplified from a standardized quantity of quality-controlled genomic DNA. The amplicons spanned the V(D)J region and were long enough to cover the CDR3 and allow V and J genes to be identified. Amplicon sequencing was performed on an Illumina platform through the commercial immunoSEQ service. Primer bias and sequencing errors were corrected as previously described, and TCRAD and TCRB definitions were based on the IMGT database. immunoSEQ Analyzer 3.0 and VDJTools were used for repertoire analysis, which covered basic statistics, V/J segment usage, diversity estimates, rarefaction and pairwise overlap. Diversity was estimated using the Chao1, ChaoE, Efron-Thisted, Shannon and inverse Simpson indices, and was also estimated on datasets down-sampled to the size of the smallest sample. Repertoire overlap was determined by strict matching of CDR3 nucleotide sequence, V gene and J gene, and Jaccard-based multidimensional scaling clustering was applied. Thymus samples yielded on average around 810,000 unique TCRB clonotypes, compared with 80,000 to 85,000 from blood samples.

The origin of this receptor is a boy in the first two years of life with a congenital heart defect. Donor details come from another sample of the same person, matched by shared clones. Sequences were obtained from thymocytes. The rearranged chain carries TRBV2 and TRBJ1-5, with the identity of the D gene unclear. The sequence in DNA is TGTGCCAGCAGCCCCCGTTGGGCTTTGAATAGCAATCAGCCCCAGCATTTT. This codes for CASSPRWALNSNQPQHF.